Many counts were recorded for the clone carrying this T cell receptor (beta chain). Its specificity is unknown. The data were obtained in a study of early T cells in non-severe SARS-CoV-2 infection. Study summary: Sequencing targeted bulk RNA from unsorted whole blood, leaving chains unpaired. Study-wide results and limits: Sequences matched to VDJdb favored anti-spike CD8 responses, while private and CD4 specificities were missed.

The CDR3 covers 14 residues. Between the trimmed V and J ends, which lost 4 bases and 8 bases, there was a span of 15 bases. Germline CDR1 is SGHNT and CDR2 is YYREEE (reference sequence). TCRdb re-called the 5' RACE reads through MiXCR, storing one row per CDR3 protein. The sample lists under 50,000 distinct CDR3 sequences; over 3.5% were seen once. The clonotype originates from an adult who was a healthcare worker with PCR-confirmed SARS-CoV-2 infection or an uninfected control (not recorded which). Sequencing used whole blood. The rearrangement joins TRBV5-4 to TRBJ1-4, with unresolved D. The CDR3 sequence is CASSRVGGSEKLFF. CDR3 coding DNA: TGTGCCAGCAGCCGCGTTGGAGGGTCCGAAAAACTGTTTTTT.